The entry below gives a single TCR beta chain sequence along with its context. This sample was included in a study of tissue T cells after allogeneic stem cell transplantation. Method: immunoSEQ multiplex PCR; TCRdb's copy keeps in-frame clones and lacks some. Of approximately 600 clones in the sample, around nine tenths were seen once. This CDR3 contains 14 residues. Germline V gene sequence: CDR1 SGHRS, CDR2 YFSETQ. Trimming took off 2 bases at V and 5 bases at J, with 13 bases between the two ends. GI sites, liver, skin and spleen were taken after median 9.75 post-mortem hours. This clonotype was sampled from a male patient between 35 and 75 years old with steroid-refractory graft-versus-host disease after an allogeneic stem cell transplant. The graft donor may be the source of some T cells. This specimen consisted of duodenal tissue, obtained at autopsy. The rearrangement joins TRBV5-1 to TRBJ1-1; tentative D call: TRBD1 (6 bases). CDR3 nucleotide sequence: TGCGCCAGCAGCTTCGATCAGGGGAAAACTGAAGCTTTCTTT. Translation: CASSFDQGKTEAFF.